The source of this T cell receptor beta chain is a study of control samples from healthy donors and cancer patients. V was pared by 11 bases and J by 3 bases, with 14 bases between. The CDR3 is 13 amino acids. Germline CDR1 reads MNHEY; CDR2 reads SVGAGI. The table came from immunoSEQ multiplex PCR; TCRdb's copy has only in-frame clones and leaves some out. The sample records some 250,000 clones, roughly four fifths being singletons. The receptor's source is a woman aged 55-70 years with lung cancer. V gene TRBV6-5 combines with J gene TRBJ1-5; D is perhaps TRBD1 (5 bases). The sequenced sample consisted of PBMCs. CDR3 sequence reads: CALRGGFNQPQHF. CDR3 bases: TGTGCCCTTCGGGGGGGGTTCAATCAGCCCCAGCATTTT.